This TCR beta chain was sequenced in a study of T cells in Graves' hyperthyroidism and ophthalmopathy. From RNA transcripts, TCR beta CDR3 regions were amplified. The HTBI primer set drove a first-round RT-PCR of the TCR CDR3. Via MiXCR, TCRdb re-called the multiplex PCR reads, giving one row per CDR3 protein. The data hold a few hundred thousand distinct CDR3 sequences, with 21% observed a single time. The study defined stable Graves' hyperthyroidism as no ophthalmopathy progression within 18 months. V lost 0 bases and J 4 bases, leaving 6 bases between the germline ends. Per germline, CDR1 SEHNR and CDR2 FQNEAQ (reference sequence). The CDR3 is made up of 14 amino acids.

The J gene is TRBJ1-4, the V gene TRBV7-9; D gene uncertain. Sequences were obtained from blood. The source is a woman in her 50s with Graves' hyperthyroidism. CDR3 coding DNA: TGTGCCAGCAGCTTAGCGACCCATAATGAAAAACTGTTTTTT. Translated, it gives CASSLATHNEKLFF.